The 20 T cell receptor beta chains below all came from one sample that was sequenced in a study of blood T cells in healthy people across ages. A second PCR, run for roughly 7 to 12 cycles, used a sample-barcoded 5' primer plus a J-beta primer mix. TCRdb reanalysed the 5' RACE reads using MiXCR and keeps one entry per CDR3 protein. The repertoire has about 900,000 distinct CDR3 sequences, less than 80% of them found once; the top ten carry roughly a quarter. Sequencing was carried out using blood. The receptor set was obtained from a man aged 25-45 years in good health.

J is TRBJ1-2 and V is TRBV6-5, with no clear D. Germline V gives CDR1 MNHEY, CDR2 SVGAGI. V lost 8 bases, J lost 1 base, and 11 bases lay in between. The CDR3 is made up of 13 amino acids. As DNA, the CDR3 is TGTGCCAGCTTGGATAGATTTAACTATGGCTACACCTTC. This codes for CASLDRFNYGYTF.

This sequence joins TRBV7-2 and TRBJ2-3; 8 positions agree with TRBD2. V trimming: 6 bases; J trimming: 3 bases; junction bases outside the gene matches: 5. The CDR3 extends over 14 amino acids. Looked up from germline, CDR1 is SGHTA and CDR2 is FQGNSA. The chain's CDR3 is CASRSTSATDTQYF. CDR3 coding DNA: TGTGCCAGCAGATCGACTAGCGCGACAGATACGCAGTATTTT.

This rearrangement joins TRBV28 to TRBJ1-1; D not resolved. Trimming cost V 6 bases and J 1 base, with 15 bases left between them. The germline V gene encodes CDR1 MDHEN and CDR2 SYDVKM. The CDR3 contains 15 residues. The CDR3 reads CASSPARLPNTEAFF. Written as DNA, the CDR3 is TGTGCCAGCAGCCCCGCCCGCCTCCCGAACACTGAAGCTTTCTTT.

This chain links TRBV20-1 with TRBJ2-7; D perhaps matches TRBD1 (5 bases). Deletions cut 1 base from V and 5 bases from J, with 9 bases between. This CDR3 has 12 residues. The germline gives CDR1 DFQATT, CDR2 SNEGSKA (reference sequence). CDR3 residues: CSARALGDEQYF. Here the CDR3 DNA reads TGCAGTGCTAGAGCTCTAGGGGACGAGCAGTACTTC.

The chain joins TRBV4-2 to TRBJ2-5; 10 bases map to TRBD2. The CDR3 has 15 amino acids. J lost 2 bases, V lost 4 bases, and 4 bases had no gene match. Germline V gene data show CDR1 as LGHNA and CDR2 as YNFKEQ. DNA for the CDR3: TGTGCCAGCAGCCGAGGACTAGCGGAACAAGAGACCCAGTACTTC. Its protein product is CASSRGLAEQETQYF.

This rearrangement joins TRBV7-3 to TRBJ2-1, with D unresolved. The CDR3 length is 15 residues. Per the germline V gene, CDR1 is SGHTA and CDR2 is FQGTGA. The V and J ends lost 0 bases and 7 bases respectively, with 13 bases between them. The CDR3 spells CASSLTLGLSNEQFF. The CDR3 DNA reads TGTGCCAGCAGCTTAACGCTAGGGCTGTCAAATGAGCAGTTCTTC.

The genes are TRBV6-2 or TRBV6-3 and TRBJ2-7; 8 bases fit TRBD2. V lost 7 bases and J lost 6; bases outside the gene matches: 11. This CDR3 spans 14 amino acids. Germline V gene lookup returns CDR1 MNHEY and CDR2 SVGEGT. CDR3 sequence reads: CASTLTGTSLEQYF. The CDR3 region has the DNA TGTGCCAGCACTCTTACCGGGACTAGTCTCGAGCAGTACTTC.

This clonotype was recorded a few times. The V call is TRBV9, the J call TRBJ2-7, with TRBD1 matching over 10 bases. V lost 3 bases, J lost 5 bases, and 11 bases stayed unmatched. The CDR3 covers 16 residues. Germline V gene lookup returns CDR1 SGDLS and CDR2 YYNGEE. The chain's CDR3 is CASSGRSGTGVHEQYF. CDR3 nucleotide sequence: TGTGCCAGCAGCGGGAGGTCTGGGACAGGGGTCCACGAGCAGTACTTC.

In DNA form, the CDR3 reads TGTGCCAGCTCACCCGCCCGCGGATTCAATCAGCCCCAGCATTTT. It specifies CASSPARGFNQPQHF. This chain connects TRBV18 to TRBJ1-5, with D uncertain. Germline V gene data show CDR1 as KGHSH and CDR2 as LQKENI. CDR3 length: 15 amino acids. Trimming left V 3 bases short and J 3 bases short, with 12 bases between.

The chain joins TRBV6-1 to TRBJ2-1; 9 nucleotides align to TRBD1. The CDR3 has 15 amino acids. Unmatched junction bases numbered 11, after V lost 6 bases and J lost 8 bases. CDR1 is MNHNS and CDR2 is SASEGT in the germline V gene. In nucleotides, the CDR3 is TGTGCCAGCAGCGATCCGGACAGGGGTTTGTATGAGCAGTTCTTC. This encodes CASSDPDRGLYEQFF.

The V call is TRBV11-2, the J call TRBJ2-5; weak D call: TRBD2 (5 bases). The CDR3 runs to 15 residues. V was shortened by 5 bases and J by 5 bases, with 18 bases between the two germline ends. The germline gives CDR1 SGHAT, CDR2 FQNNGV. CDR3: CASSQRTGPGETQYF. As DNA, the CDR3 is TGTGCCAGCAGCCAACGGACTGGCCCCGGGGAGACCCAGTACTTC.

The rearrangement links TRBV5-1 to TRBJ2-2; possibly TRBD2 for D (5 bases). CDR1 SGHRS and CDR2 YFSETQ come from the germline V gene. V lost 3 bases and J lost 6, with 12 bases in between. This CDR3 is 14 amino acids long. CDR3: CASSSRSGPGELFF. In DNA, the CDR3 is TGCGCCAGCAGCTCCCGGAGCGGCCCCGGGGAGCTGTTTTTT.

The CDR3 is CASSESGGVEQYF. As DNA, the CDR3 is TGTGCCAGCAGTGAATCTGGGGGGGTTGAGCAGTACTTC. The chain links TRBV6-1 to TRBJ2-7; TRBD2 matches at 7 bases. The ends lost 2 bases at V and 7 bases at J; junction bases unmatched: 5. CDR1 and CDR2 (germline): MNHNS, SASEGT. This CDR3 has 13 residues.

Note on this clonotype: An end of the junction differs from the germline gene, which may be a read error. The rearrangement links TRBV27 to TRBJ2-7, with 8 bases identical to TRBD1. Germline V gene data show CDR1 as MNHEY and CDR2 as SMNVEV (reference sequence). CDR3 size: 15 residues. The CDR3: CASTTNRGQGDERYF. As DNA, the CDR3 is TGTGCCAGCACCACAAATCGTGGACAGGGAGACGAGCGGTACTTC.

This chain joins TRBV4-3 and TRBJ2-7, with 9 bases lining up with TRBD2. The CDR3 loop spans 14 amino acids. V dropped 3 bases and J dropped 1; count of bases not matched to a gene: 1. Germline V gene sequence: CDR1 LGHNA, CDR2 YSLEER. The CDR3 region is CASSQRGGSYEQYF. CDR3 nucleotide sequence: TGCGCCAGCAGCCAGCGGGGGGGTTCCTACGAGCAGTACTTC.

Only a few counts were recorded for this clonotype. The chain links TRBV27 to TRBJ1-6; D unclear. The germline gives CDR1 MNHEY, CDR2 SMNVEV (reference sequence). CDR3 size: 15 residues. V was pared by 6 bases and J by 0 bases, with 9 bases between. The chain's CDR3 is CASSTLGSYNSPLHF. In DNA form, the CDR3 reads TGTGCCAGCAGCACGCTCGGCTCCTATAATTCACCCCTCCACTTT.

V is TRBV24-1 and J is TRBJ2-4; D unresolved. The J call is uncertain, as TRBJ2-7 better fits the DNA end. CDR3 length: 13 amino acids. Germline CDR1 is KGHDR and CDR2 is SFDVKD. This CDR3 is CATSTGETYEQYF. In DNA form, the CDR3 reads TGTGCCACCAGTACCGGAGAAACCTACGAGCAGTACTTC.

This chain joins TRBV28 and TRBJ2-5; unclear D gene. Per the germline V gene, CDR1 is MDHEN and CDR2 is SYDVKM. V was clipped by 6 bases and J by 5 bases, with 22 bases between them. The CDR3 is made up of 16 amino acids. CDR3 coding DNA: TGTGCCAGCAGGACGTGGCGAACGAACACCGGGGAGACCCAGTACTTC. This sequence encodes CASRTWRTNTGETQYF.

The CDR3 region is CSVGQGASNTGELFF. DNA for the CDR3: TGCAGCGTGGGACAGGGGGCTTCGAACACCGGGGAGCTGTTTTTT. The V and J genes are TRBV29-1 and TRBJ2-2; 12 bases line up with TRBD1. Germline loops: CDR1 SQVTM, CDR2 ANQGSEA. Trimming at V came to 6 bases and at J to 0 bases, leaving 2 bases not matched to a gene. The CDR3 has 15 residues.

The J gene is TRBJ2-5, the V gene TRBV6-5, with D possibly being TRBD2 (6 bases). The CDR3 is made up of 14 amino acids. Germline loops: CDR1 MNHEY, CDR2 SVGAGI. V lost 2 bases to trimming and J lost 4 bases, with 11 bases between them. CDR3: CASSYGGWGETQYF. In DNA, the CDR3 is TGTGCCAGCAGTTACGGGGGGTGGGGAGAGACCCAGTACTTC.